Listed below are T cell receptor beta chains from one sample, sequenced in a study of blood T cell repertoires in COVID-19. The assay was immunoSEQ multiplex PCR, and TCRdb's table has in-frame clones only and misses some. The sample holds about 250,000 clones, roughly nine tenths seen once. Sequencing used peripheral blood. The origin of the receptors is a woman in her thirties or forties who had recovered from COVID-19. The CDR3 runs from the conserved cysteine through the conserved F or W. The order of the fields is V gene, clone size, J gene, D gene, CDR3 protein, CDR3 DNA. A D gene is named only where the DNA matches it firmly. Some rows have no size entry. The others give once, few or many, or a class for an expanded clone.

V: TRBV10-3; size: .; J: TRBJ1-2; D: TRBD1; CDR3: CAIRGDRAHGYTF; DNA: TGTGCCATCAGGGGCGACAGGGCACATGGCTACACCTTC
V: TRBV6-5; size: .; J: TRBJ2-5; D: TRBD1; CDR3: CASSPDRVETQYF; DNA: TGTGCCAGCAGCCCGGACAGGGTGGAGACCCAGTACTTC
V: TRBV6-6; size: few; J: TRBJ1-3; D: TRBD1; CDR3: CASSSWTGVRLATGNTIYF; DNA: TGTGCCAGCAGCTCATGGACAGGGGTGAGATTGGCGACTGGAAACACCATATATTTT
V: TRBV6-5; size: once; J: TRBJ2-2; D: TRBD2; CDR3: CASSSGGPNTGELFF; DNA: TGTGCCAGCAGTAGCGGGGGGCCGAACACCGGGGAGCTGTTTTTT
V: TRBV5-6; size: .; J: TRBJ1-2; D: .; CDR3: CASSSTGTQYGYTF; DNA: TGTGCCAGCAGCTCCACCGGGACACAATATGGCTACACCTTC
V: TRBV19; size: .; J: TRBJ2-1; D: TRBD2; CDR3: CASSIVLAGGRSEQFF; DNA: TGTGCCAGTAGTATAGTGCTAGCGGGAGGGCGAAGTGAGCAGTTCTTC
V: TRBV7-2; size: .; J: TRBJ1-2; D: TRBD1; CDR3: CASSLWWGQGAVYTF; DNA: TGTGCCAGCAGCTTGTGGTGGGGACAGGGGGCTGTCTACACCTTC
V: TRBV6-6; size: .; J: TRBJ1-1; D: TRBD1; CDR3: CASSYMRTGDTEAFF; DNA: TGTGCCAGCAGTTACATGAGGACAGGGGACACTGAAGCTTTCTTT
V: TRBV7-2; size: .; J: TRBJ2-7; D: .; CDR3: CASSWKPGSRYEQYF; DNA: TGTGCCAGCAGCTGGAAACCCGGGTCACGATACGAGCAGTACTTC
V: TRBV11-2; size: .; J: TRBJ1-1; D: .; CDR3: CASSWGEVTEAFF; DNA: TGTGCCAGCAGCTGGGGAGAGGTTACTGAAGCTTTCTTT
V: TRBV7-3; size: once; J: TRBJ2-3; D: .; CDR3: CASSLMSSTDTQYF; DNA: TGTGCCAGCAGCTTAATGAGTAGCACAGATACGCAGTATTTT
V: TRBV20-1; size: .; J: TRBJ2-7; D: TRBD2; CDR3: CSASRLAGAYEQYF; DNA: TGCAGTGCTAGTCGACTAGCGGGGGCATACGAGCAGTACTTC
V: TRBV6-6; size: .; J: TRBJ1-2; D: .; CDR3: CASSYSLFGYTF; DNA: TGTGCCAGCAGTTACTCCCTTTTTGGCTACACCTTC
V: TRBV2; size: once; J: TRBJ1-2; D: .; CDR3: CASSEGSHGGGYTF; DNA: TGTGCCAGCAGTGAAGGGAGCCACGGAGGTGGCTACACCTTC
V: TRBV7-9; size: .; J: TRBJ2-3; D: .; CDR3: CASSRTPHDTQYF; DNA: TGTGCCAGCAGCCGGACTCCGCACGATACGCAGTATTTT
V: TRBV3-1/TRBV3-2; size: once; J: TRBJ2-3; D: TRBD1; CDR3: CASSRPGQGTDTQYF; DNA: TGTGCCAGCAGCCGACCGGGACAGGGAACAGATACGCAGTATTTT
V: TRBV15; size: .; J: TRBJ1-5; D: TRBD1; CDR3: CATSSDRAGNQPQHF; DNA: TGTGCCACCAGCAGCGACAGGGCTGGCAATCAGCCCCAGCATTTT
V: TRBV5-1; size: .; J: TRBJ2-3; D: TRBD2; CDR3: CASRQTGGSTDTQYF; DNA: TGCGCCAGCAGGCAGACGGGGGGAAGCACAGATACGCAGTATTTT
V: TRBV11-2; size: .; J: TRBJ2-3; D: .; CDR3: CASSLPPGGRPDTQYF; DNA: TGTGCCAGCAGCTTACCACCGGGGGGCCGGCCAGATACGCAGTATTTT
V: TRBV28; size: .; J: TRBJ2-1; D: TRBD2; CDR3: CASSLSLAGVPQKNNEQFF; DNA: TGTGCCAGCAGTTTATCACTAGCGGGGGTCCCGCAAAAAAACAATGAGCAGTTCTTC
V: TRBV10-3; size: .; J: TRBJ2-5; D: .; CDR3: CAISESSPSRGETQYF; DNA: TGTGCCATCAGTGAGTCGTCGCCGTCTAGAGGGGAGACCCAGTACTTC
V: TRBV4-1; size: .; J: TRBJ2-7; D: TRBD1; CDR3: CASSQPGQGSYEQYF; DNA: TGCGCCAGCAGCCAACCGGGACAGGGGTCCTACGAGCAGTACTTC
V: TRBV10-3; size: .; J: TRBJ2-2; D: .; CDR3: CAISAPGSSSLEELFF; DNA: TGTGCCATCAGTGCTCCGGGTTCATCGAGCTTAGAGGAGCTGTTTTTT
V: TRBV10-3; size: .; J: TRBJ1-2; D: .; CDR3: CAISDRQQNHYGYTF; DNA: TGTGCCATCAGTGATAGACAGCAGAACCACTATGGCTACACCTTC
V: TRBV7-9; size: .; J: TRBJ1-4; D: TRBD1; CDR3: CASSRGQSNEKLFF; DNA: TGTGCCAGCAGCCGGGGACAGAGCAATGAAAAACTGTTTTTT
V: TRBV30; size: .; J: TRBJ1-1; D: .; CDR3: CAWSIPPGATEAFF; DNA: TGTGCCTGGAGTATCCCGCCAGGTGCCACTGAAGCTTTCTTT
V: TRBV19; size: .; J: TRBJ1-4; D: TRBD1; CDR3: CASSPFQGASTNEKLFF; DNA: TGTGCCAGTAGTCCCTTCCAGGGGGCGTCGACTAATGAAAAACTGTTTTTT
V: TRBV4-3; size: .; J: TRBJ2-1; D: .; CDR3: CASSRLGGPRVEQFF; DNA: TGCGCCAGCAGCCGCCTGGGAGGCCCCCGGGTTGAGCAGTTCTTC
V: TRBV6-2/TRBV6-3; size: .; J: TRBJ1-2; D: .; CDR3: CASSYSRTIPLYGYTF; DNA: TGTGCCAGCAGTTACAGTCGGACAATCCCCCTCTATGGCTACACCTTC
V: TRBV27; size: few; J: TRBJ2-1; D: TRBD2; CDR3: CASGTTNEQFF; DNA: TGTGCCAGCGGGACTACGAATGAGCAGTTCTTC
V: TRBV3-1/TRBV3-2; size: .; J: TRBJ2-2; D: .; CDR3: CASSRTGLHTGELFF; DNA: TGTGCCAGCAGCCGCACGGGACTCCACACCGGGGAGCTGTTTTTT
V: TRBV6-5; size: .; J: TRBJ1-1; D: TRBD1; CDR3: CAAGQVKYTEAFF; DNA: TGTGCGGCGGGACAGGTAAAATACACTGAAGCTTTCTTT
V: TRBV2; size: .; J: TRBJ1-5; D: .; CDR3: CASSERSGNQPQHF; DNA: TGTGCCAGCAGTGAAAGGTCAGGAAATCAGCCCCAGCATTTT
V: TRBV15; size: few; J: TRBJ1-1; D: .; CDR3: CATSRDIGANTEAFF; DNA: TGTGCCACCAGCAGAGATATAGGGGCTAACACTGAAGCTTTCTTT
V: TRBV7-3; size: .; J: TRBJ2-5; D: TRBD2; CDR3: CASSLTGLEWETQYF; DNA: TGTGCCAGCAGCTTAACCGGACTAGAGTGGGAGACCCAGTACTTC
V: TRBV6-5; size: .; J: TRBJ1-1; D: TRBD1; CDR3: CASSPGQGATEAFF; DNA: TGTGCCAGCAGTCCCGGACAGGGGGCAACTGAAGCTTTCTTT
V: TRBV9; size: .; J: TRBJ1-3; D: .; CDR3: CASSPLTALGTPNSGNTIYF; DNA: TGTGCCAGCAGCCCCCTCACGGCGCTGGGGACACCTAACTCTGGAAACACCATATATTTT
V: TRBV19; size: .; J: TRBJ1-2; D: TRBD1; CDR3: CASSPDREESNGYTF; DNA: TGTGCCAGTAGTCCCGACAGGGAGGAATCCAACGGCTACACCTTC
V: TRBV27; size: .; J: TRBJ2-1; D: TRBD2; CDR3: CASSFGAGGPYEQFF; DNA: TGTGCCAGCAGTTTTGGAGCGGGAGGGCCCTATGAGCAGTTCTTC
V: TRBV2; size: once; J: TRBJ1-4; D: TRBD1; CDR3: CASSVRGVGTNEKLFF; DNA: TGTGCCAGCAGTGTCAGGGGGGTCGGAACTAATGAAAAACTGTTTTTT
V: TRBV5-1; size: .; J: TRBJ1-1; D: .; CDR3: CASSTNTEAFF; DNA: TGCGCCAGCAGCACAAACACTGAAGCTTTCTTT
V: TRBV29-1; size: once; J: TRBJ2-1; D: TRBD2; CDR3: CSVVVGTSGGATGRNEQFF; DNA: TGCAGCGTCGTTGTAGGGACTAGCGGGGGGGCCACTGGGCGCAATGAGCAGTTCTTC
V: TRBV6-5; size: .; J: TRBJ2-3; D: .; CDR3: CASSYRLTKHTDTQYF; DNA: TGTGCCAGCAGTTACAGACTTACGAAGCACACAGATACGCAGTATTTT
V: TRBV14; size: .; J: TRBJ1-2; D: .; CDR3: CASSQGARVYGYTF; DNA: TGTGCCAGCAGCCAAGGGGCCAGGGTCTATGGCTACACCTTC
V: TRBV5-1; size: .; J: TRBJ2-7; D: .; CDR3: CASSVSPPGTYEQYF; DNA: TGCGCCAGCAGCGTCTCCCCTCCCGGGACCTACGAGCAGTACTTC